The T cell receptor (beta chain) described here comes from a study of PD-1 blockade in classical Hodgkin lymphoma. Broader study findings: Before treatment, TCR diversity in newly diagnosed patients was reportedly lower than in healthy donors. Newly diagnosed patients and complete responders had comparable diversity at baseline.

Notes on this clone: Its antigen is not known.

Every patient was affected by relapse after autologous stem cell transplantation, while exposure to brentuximab vedotin was not uniform. Only in-frame clones appear in the TCRdb table, and some are missing; sequencing was by immunoSEQ multiplex PCR. The sample lists 20,000 to 30,000 clones, 69% occurring once. The sequencing here drew on peripheral blood mononuclear cells (PBMCs), taken at baseline. The TCR originated in a human donor with classical Hodgkin lymphoma.

The CDR3 DNA is TGTGCCAGCAGCTACTGGGGTTCCCAAGAGACCCAGTACTTC. It translates to CASSYWGSQETQYF. This chain links TRBV11-2 with TRBJ2-5; the D is unclear. This CDR3 comprises 14 residues. The V end was cut by 4 bases, the J end by 1 base, with 10 bases between. The germline gives CDR1 SGHAT, CDR2 FQNNGV.